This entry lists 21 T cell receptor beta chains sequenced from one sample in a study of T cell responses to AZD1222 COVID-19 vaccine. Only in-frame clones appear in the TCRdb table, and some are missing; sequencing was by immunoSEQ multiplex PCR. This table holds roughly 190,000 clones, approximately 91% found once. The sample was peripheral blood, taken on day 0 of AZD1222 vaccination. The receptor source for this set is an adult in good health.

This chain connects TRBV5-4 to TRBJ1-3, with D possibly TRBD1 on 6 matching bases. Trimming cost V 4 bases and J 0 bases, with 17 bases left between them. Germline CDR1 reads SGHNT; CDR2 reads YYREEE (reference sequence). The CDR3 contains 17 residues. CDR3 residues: CASSPRGGSSSGNTIYF. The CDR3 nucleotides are TGTGCCAGCAGCCCTAGGGGGGGGTCGAGCTCTGGAAACACCATATATTTT.

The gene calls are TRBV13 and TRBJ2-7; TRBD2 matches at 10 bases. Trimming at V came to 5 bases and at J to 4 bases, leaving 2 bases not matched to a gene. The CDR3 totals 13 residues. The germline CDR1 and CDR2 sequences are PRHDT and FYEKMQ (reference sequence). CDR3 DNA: TGTGCCAGCAGCAAGACTAGCGGGTACGAGCAGTACTTC. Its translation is CASSKTSGYEQYF.

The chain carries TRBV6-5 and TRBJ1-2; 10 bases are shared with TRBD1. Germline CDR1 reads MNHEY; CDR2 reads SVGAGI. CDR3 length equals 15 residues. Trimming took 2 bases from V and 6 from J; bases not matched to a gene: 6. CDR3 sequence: CASSYPGQGFHGYTF. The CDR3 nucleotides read TGTGCCAGCAGTTACCCGGGACAGGGGTTCCATGGCTACACCTTC.

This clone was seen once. The CDR3 loop reads CASSMAANYGYTF. The CDR3 nucleotides read TGTGCCAGTAGTATGGCAGCTAACTATGGCTACACCTTC. The chain combines TRBV19 with TRBJ1-2; D gene unclear. Germline CDR1 and CDR2: LNHDA and SQIVND (reference sequence). The germline V and J ends were trimmed by 3 bases and 0 bases, with 5 bases remaining between them. The CDR3 has 13 residues.

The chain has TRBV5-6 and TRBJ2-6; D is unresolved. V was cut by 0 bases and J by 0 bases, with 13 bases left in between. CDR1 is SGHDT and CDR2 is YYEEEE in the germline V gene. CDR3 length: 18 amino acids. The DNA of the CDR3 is TGTGCCAGCAGCTTGGAGGTGCGTGTTAGCTCTGGGGCCAACGTCCTGACTTTC. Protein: CASSLEVRVSSGANVLTF.

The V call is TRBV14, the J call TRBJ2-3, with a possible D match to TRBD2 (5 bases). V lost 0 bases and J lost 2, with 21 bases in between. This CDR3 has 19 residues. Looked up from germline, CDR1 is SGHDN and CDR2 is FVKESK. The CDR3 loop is CASSQDFYGRAAYTDTQYF. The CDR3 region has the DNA TGTGCCAGCAGCCAAGATTTTTATGGGCGGGCGGCATACACAGATACGCAGTATTTT.

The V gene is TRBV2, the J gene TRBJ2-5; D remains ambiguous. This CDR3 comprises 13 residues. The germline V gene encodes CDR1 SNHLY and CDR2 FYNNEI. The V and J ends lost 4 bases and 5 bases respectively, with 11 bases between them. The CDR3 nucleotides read TGTGCCAGCAGTGCGGCGAACGGGGAGACCCAGTACTTC. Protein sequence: CASSAANGETQYF.

CDR3 sequence: CASSLDQGYYNEQYF. CDR3 coding DNA: TGTGCCAGCAGCTTAGACCAGGGCTACTACAACGAGCAGTACTTC. The J gene is TRBJ2-7, the V gene TRBV7-2; possible D gene TRBD1, 5 bases. The CDR3 covers 15 residues. Germline CDR1 is SGHTA and CDR2 is FQGNSA. The ends were cut back, 1 base at V and 5 bases at J, with 15 bases in the middle.

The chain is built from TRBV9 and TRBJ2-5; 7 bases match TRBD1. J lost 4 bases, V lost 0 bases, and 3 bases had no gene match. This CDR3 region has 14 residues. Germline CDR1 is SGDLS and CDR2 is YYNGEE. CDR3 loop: CASSVARGPETQYF. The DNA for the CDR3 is TGTGCCAGCAGCGTAGCTAGGGGGCCAGAGACCCAGTACTTC.

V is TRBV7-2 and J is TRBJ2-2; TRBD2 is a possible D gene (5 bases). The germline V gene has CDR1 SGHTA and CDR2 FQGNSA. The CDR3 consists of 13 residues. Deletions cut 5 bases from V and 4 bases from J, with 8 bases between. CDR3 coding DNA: TGTGCCAGCAGCGCTACTAGCACCGGGGAGCTGTTTTTT. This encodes CASSATSTGELFF.

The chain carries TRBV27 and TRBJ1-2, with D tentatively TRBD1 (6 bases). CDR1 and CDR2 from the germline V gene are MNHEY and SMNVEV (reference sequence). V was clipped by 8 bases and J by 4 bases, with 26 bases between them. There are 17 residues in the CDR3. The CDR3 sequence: CASHSSAVGGGSYGYTF. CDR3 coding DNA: TGTGCCAGCCACAGTTCTGCGGTGGGGGGGGGCAGCTATGGCTACACCTTC.

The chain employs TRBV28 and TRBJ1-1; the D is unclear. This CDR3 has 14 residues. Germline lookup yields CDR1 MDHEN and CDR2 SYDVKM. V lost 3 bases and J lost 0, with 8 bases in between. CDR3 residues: CASSFVRMNTEAFF. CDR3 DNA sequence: TGTGCCAGCAGTTTCGTACGTATGAACACTGAAGCTTTCTTT. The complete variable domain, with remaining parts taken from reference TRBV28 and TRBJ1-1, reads DVKVTQSSRYLVKRTGEKVFLECVQDMDHENMFWYRQDPGLGLRLIYFSYDVKMKEKGDIPEGYSVSREKKERFSLILESASTNQTSMYLCASSFVRMNTEAFFGQGTRLTVV.

CDR3 in amino acids: CASSLISGSHSPLHF. The CDR3 DNA is TGCGCCAGCAGCTTGATCTCAGGGTCCCATTCACCCCTCCACTTT. The chain has TRBV5-1 and TRBJ1-6, with D perhaps matching TRBD1 (5 bases). Trimming cost V 1 base and J 8 bases, with 13 bases left between them. CDR3 length equals 15 residues. The germline gives CDR1 SGHRS, CDR2 YFSETQ.

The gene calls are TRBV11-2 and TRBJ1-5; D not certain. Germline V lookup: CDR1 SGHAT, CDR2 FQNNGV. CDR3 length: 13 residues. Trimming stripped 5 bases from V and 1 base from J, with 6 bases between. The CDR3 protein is CASSPSSNQPQHF. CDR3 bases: TGTGCCAGCAGCCCATCAAGCAATCAGCCCCAGCATTTT.

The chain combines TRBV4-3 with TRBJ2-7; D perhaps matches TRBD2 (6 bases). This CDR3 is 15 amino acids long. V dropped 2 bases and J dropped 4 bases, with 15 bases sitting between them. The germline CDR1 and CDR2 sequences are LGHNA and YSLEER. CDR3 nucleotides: TGCGCCAGCAGCCAAAATGTCCAGGGAGGATACGAGCAGTACTTC. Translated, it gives CASSQNVQGGYEQYF.

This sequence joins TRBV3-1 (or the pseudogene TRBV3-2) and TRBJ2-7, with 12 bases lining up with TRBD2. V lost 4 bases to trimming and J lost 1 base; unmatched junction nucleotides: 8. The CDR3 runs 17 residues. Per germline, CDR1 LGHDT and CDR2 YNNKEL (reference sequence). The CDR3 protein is CASSPRLAGAVSYEQYF. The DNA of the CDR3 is TGTGCCAGCAGCCCTCGACTAGCGGGAGCGGTGTCCTACGAGCAGTACTTC.

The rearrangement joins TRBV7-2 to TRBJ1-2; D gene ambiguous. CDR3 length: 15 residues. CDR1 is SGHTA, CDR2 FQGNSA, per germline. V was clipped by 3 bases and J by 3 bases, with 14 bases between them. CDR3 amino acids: CASSFPWTNDYGYTF. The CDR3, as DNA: TGTGCCAGCAGCTTCCCCTGGACCAATGACTATGGCTACACCTTC.

The CDR3: CASSDKNTEAFF. DNA for the CDR3: TGTGCCAGCAGCGACAAGAACACTGAAGCTTTCTTT. The V gene is TRBV11-2, the J gene TRBJ1-1; D ambiguous. The CDR3 consists of 12 residues. The germline gives CDR1 SGHAT, CDR2 FQNNGV. Trimming removed 5 bases at V and 1 base at J, with 5 bases between.

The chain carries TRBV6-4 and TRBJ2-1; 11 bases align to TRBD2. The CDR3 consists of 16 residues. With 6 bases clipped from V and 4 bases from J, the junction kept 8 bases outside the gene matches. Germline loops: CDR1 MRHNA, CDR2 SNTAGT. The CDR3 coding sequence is TGTGCCAGCAGCGTATCTAGCGGGGGGCTATACAATGAGCAGTTCTTC. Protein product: CASSVSSGGLYNEQFF.

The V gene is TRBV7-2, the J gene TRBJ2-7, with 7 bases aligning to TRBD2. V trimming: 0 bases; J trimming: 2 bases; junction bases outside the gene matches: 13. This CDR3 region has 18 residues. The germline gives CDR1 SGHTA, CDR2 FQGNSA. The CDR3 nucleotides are TGTGCCAGCAGCTTAGCCGGTGGGGAGGGGAGCCAGACCTACGAGCAGTACTTC. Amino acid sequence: CASSLAGGEGSQTYEQYF.

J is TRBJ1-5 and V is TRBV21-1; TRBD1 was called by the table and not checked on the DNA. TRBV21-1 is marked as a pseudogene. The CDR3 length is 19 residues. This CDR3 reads CASVAEQPGGTGSNQPQHF. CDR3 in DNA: TGTGCCAGCGTGGCAGAACAGCCTGGGGGGACAGGTTCAAATCAGCCCCAGCATTTT.